Listed below are T cell receptor beta chains from one sample, sequenced in a study of glioma-infiltrating T cells. TCRdb re-derived calls from the multiplex PCR reads in MiXCR, one entry per CDR3 protein. The sample holds 300,000 to 450,000 distinct CDR3 sequences, about two fifths seen once. Input material: glioma tissue, nonneoplastic brain tissue, or PBMCs (not recorded which). The origin of the receptors is a human donor with low-grade glioma or glioblastoma, undergoing nonglioma brain surgery, or in good health (not recorded which). Each CDR3 is given with its conserved first and last residue. The order of the fields is J gene, D gene, V gene, clone size, CDR3 DNA, CDR3 protein. The D gene is left open where the match is weak. Clone size is given for some rows only: seen once, a few or many times, or a class if the clone is expanded.

>TRBJ1-2|.|TRBV11-2|.
TGTGCCAGCAGCTTAGAGGCAGGGGATGGCTACACCTTC
CASSLEAGDGYTF
>TRBJ1-1|.|TRBV27|.
TGTGCCGGCAGTTTAAGCTCAGGGGCTGAAGCTTTCTTT
CAGSLSSGAEAFF
>TRBJ2-5|.|TRBV19|.
TGTGCCAGTAGATCGACGGTAACAGGTTTCGAAGAGACCCAGTACTTC
CASRSTVTGFEETQYF
>TRBJ2-1|.|TRBV10-3|many
TGTGCCATCAGTGAGTCGGTTCTAAGCTCCTACAATGAGCAGTTCTTC
CAISESVLSSYNEQFF
>TRBJ2-2|TRBD1|TRBV27|.
TGTGCCAGCAGTTTGTGGCAGGGGGCTTTGGCCGGGGAGCTGGTTTTT
CASSLWQGALAGELVF
>TRBJ1-1|.|TRBV5-4|few
TGTGCCAGCAGCTATTCCACAGGGATGAACACTGAAGCTTTCTTT
CASSYSTGMNTEAFF
>TRBJ1-2|TRBD1|TRBV6-1|few
TGTGCCAGCAGTACGACAGGGGGGCCCAGGGATGGCTACACCTTC
CASSTTGGPRDGYTF
>TRBJ1-1|TRBD1|TRBV12-3/TRBV12-4|few
TGTGCCAGCAGTATAAGACAGGGGAGCACTGAAGCTTTCTTT
CASSIRQGSTEAFF
>TRBJ2-6|.|TRBV6-2/TRBV6-3|few
TGTGCCATCACCCCGGGACACCACTCTGGGGCCAACGTCCTGACTTTC
CAITPGHHSGANVLTF
>TRBJ1-1|.|TRBV29-1|.
TGCAGCGTTGAAACTCATGGCAGGAACACTGAAGCTTTCTTT
CSVETHGRNTEAFF
>TRBJ2-1|TRBD2|TRBV20-1|.
TGCAGTGCCCCCCCGAGACTAGCGGGTCTCCTTCTCAATGAGCAGTTCTTC
CSAPPRLAGLLLNEQFF
>TRBJ1-1|TRBD1|TRBV5-1|.
TGCGCCAGCAGCTTCCCGACAGGGGTCAACACTGAAGCTTTCTTT
CASSFPTGVNTEAFF
>TRBJ2-7|TRBD1|TRBV20-1|few
TGCAGTGCTATTTGGACAGGGGCCTACGAGCAGTACTTC
CSAIWTGAYEQYF
>TRBJ1-1|.|TRBV20-1|many
TGCAGTGCTAGATTACCGAACACTGAAGCTTTCTTT
CSARLPNTEAFF
>TRBJ2-1|TRBD2|TRBV15|.
TGTGCCACCAGCAGGAACAGACTAGCGGGAAACTACAATGAGCAGTTCTTC
CATSRNRLAGNYNEQFF
>TRBJ2-7|.|TRBV6-4|.
TGTGCCAGCAGTGACTCGGCAGGCTCCTACGAGCAGTACTTC
CASSDSAGSYEQYF
>TRBJ2-7|TRBD1|TRBV29-1|.
TGCAGCGTGCAGACAGGGGGCTCCTACGAGCAGTACTTC
CSVQTGGSYEQYF
>TRBJ2-6|.|TRBV6-1|few
TGTGCCAGCAGTGGCGGGGCTTCTGGGGCCAACGTCCTGACTTTC
CASSGGASGANVLTF
>TRBJ1-1|.|TRBV12-3/TRBV12-4|.
TGTGCCAGCCGGGGACACAACACTGAAGCTTTCTTT
CASRGHNTEAFF
>TRBJ2-3|.|TRBV20-1|many
TGCAGTGGAGCGTCCCCGGGTAGCACAGATACGCAGTATTTT
CSGASPGSTDTQYF
>TRBJ2-1|TRBD1|TRBV6-2/TRBV6-3|many
TGTGCCAGCAGAAACCCATCCTACAGGGGCGATGAGCAGTTCTTC
CASRNPSYRGDEQFF
>TRBJ1-2|TRBD1|TRBV7-2|many
TGTGCCAGCAGCTTAGAGACAGGGCTAGGGGGCTACACCTTC
CASSLETGLGGYTF
>TRBJ2-1|.|TRBV6-1|many
TGTGCCAGCAGTGAACTCAGATCCCCCTACAATGAGCAGTTCTTC
CASSELRSPYNEQFF
>TRBJ1-2|TRBD1|TRBV20-1|.
TGCAGTGCTAGAGTTTTGGCAGGGGGCCATGGCTACACCTTC
CSARVLAGGHGYTF
>TRBJ2-7|.|TRBV20-1|.
TGCAGTGCTAGCGTTGCGGGAAGGTACGAGCAGTACTTC
CSASVAGRYEQYF
>TRBJ1-3|TRBD1|TRBV4-2|few
TGTGCCAGCAGCCAATTTGTTAGTGGACAGGCGCCCAACACCATATATTTT
CASSQFVSGQAPNTIYF
>TRBJ2-2|.|TRBV20-1|few
TGCAGTGCTAAGACGGAAATTCACGGGGAGCTGTTTTTT
CSAKTEIHGELFF
>TRBJ1-2|.|TRBV7-9|.
TGTGCCAGCAGCTTAGGACAGGAAAATGGCTACACCTTC
CASSLGQENGYTF
>TRBJ2-7|.|TRBV6-1|many
TGTGCCAGCAGCCGCGGCAGCTCCTACGAGCAGTACTTC
CASSRGSSYEQYF
>TRBJ2-1|.|TRBV6-1|few
TGTGCCAGCAGTGAATTTTCCGGGAGCTCCTACAATGAGCAGTTCTTC
CASSEFSGSSYNEQFF
>TRBJ1-2|.|TRBV5-6|once
TGTGCCAGCAGTTACAGGGATATTAACTATGGCTACACCTTC
CASSYRDINYGYTF
>TRBJ1-2|.|TRBV10-3|.
.
CATSETPYGCTF
>TRBJ2-7|TRBD2|TRBV10-3|once
TGTGCCATCAGTGAGCCGACTAGCGTGAAAAACTCCTACGAGCAGTACTTC
CAISEPTSVKNSYEQYF
>TRBJ2-7|.|TRBV6-5|.
TGTGTCAGGAGAAGGGACACAGCCTCCTACGAGCAGTACTTC
CVRRRDTASYEQYF
>TRBJ2-3|.|TRBV5-1|few
TGCGCCAGCAGAGCCCAGGGGCCCTCCGATACGCAGTATTTT
CASRAQGPSDTQYF
>TRBJ1-4|.|TRBV27|many
TGTGCCAGCAGTGGGTCCATTGGGGCTTTTAATGAAAAACTGTTTTTT
CASSGSIGAFNEKLFF
>TRBJ2-5|.|TRBV18|.
TGTGCCAGCAGCTTGAATGGCCAGCAAGAGACCCAGTACTTC
CASSLNGQQETQYF
>TRBJ2-3|.|TRBV5-1|.
TGCGCCAGCAGCTTCGCGGCTAGCGGCACAGATACGCAGTATTTT
CASSFAASGTDTQYF
>TRBJ2-1|.|TRBV4-2|.
TGTGCCAGCAGCCAAGATAGGAGGTCGGGGGAGCAGTTCTTC
CASSQDRRSGEQFF
>TRBJ2-7|TRBD2|TRBV18|.
TGTGCCAGCTCACGCCGGGGGGGTTCCTACGAGCAGTACTTC
CASSRRGGSYEQYF
>TRBJ2-7|TRBD1|TRBV6-1|many
TGTGCCAGCAGTCTAACAGGGGCGATATACGAGCAGTACTTC
CASSLTGAIYEQYF
>TRBJ2-2|.|TRBV20-1|.
TGCAGTGCTAGGACAGTGAACACCGGGGAGCTGTTTTTT
CSARTVNTGELFF
>TRBJ1-1|.|TRBV10-3|.
TGTGCCATCAGTGAGTCAAGGGACACTGAAGCTTTCTTT
CAISESRDTEAFF
>TRBJ1-2|.|TRBV7-2|.
TGTGCCAGCAGCTCTCAATCCTATACCTCGGACTATGGCTACACCTTC
CASSSQSYTSDYGYTF
>TRBJ2-1|.|TRBV6-2/TRBV6-3|few
TGTGCCAGCAGTTATGGGGGGACCTACAATGAGCAGTTCTTC
CASSYGGTYNEQFF
>TRBJ1-3|TRBD1|TRBV28|many
TGTGCCAGCAGTACCACAGGGGGCGGCTCTGGAAACACCATATATTTT
CASSTTGGGSGNTIYF
>TRBJ2-3|TRBD1|TRBV11-2|.
TGTGCCAGCAGCCTGGGGACAGGGGGCGGTGGAAGCACAGATACGCAGTATTTT
CASSLGTGGGGSTDTQYF
>TRBJ2-7|.|TRBV2|.
TGTGCCAGCAGTGAACTTCACGGCGAGCAGTACTTC
CASSELHGEQYF
>TRBJ2-3|.|TRBV5-1|.
TGCGCCAGCAGCTCGGGGTCCTCCACAGATACGCAGTATTTT
CASSSGSSTDTQYF
>TRBJ2-1|TRBD2|TRBV7-2|.
TGTGCCAGCAGCTTGAAGCGGGAGAACAATGAACAGTTCTTC
CASSLKRENNEQFF
>TRBJ2-1|TRBD2|TRBV28|few
TGTGCCATCAGGCCTCTAGCGGGAGCCTACAATGAGCAGTTCTTC
CAIRPLAGAYNEQFF